A single sample gave rise to the 32 T cell receptor beta chains below, sequenced in a study of tumor-infiltrating lymphocytes in primary liver carcinoma. Extraction also yielded germline DNA, while blood RNA was obtained from unsorted whole blood. Starting material of about 480 ng total RNA yielded TCR beta cDNA via a constant-region primer. A slightly modified ARM-PCR protocol with three nested multiplex PCR rounds produced these TCR beta libraries. Each of the first two PCR rounds ran nine to ten cycles with TRBV1-TRBV30 forward and C-beta reverse primers. TCRdb analysed the multiplex PCR reads with MiXCR anew, one entry per CDR3 protein. The data contain a few hundred thousand distinct CDR3 sequences, more than 55% of them singletons. Sequencing used peripheral blood. Every receptor here comes from a woman aged 25 to 45 with primary liver carcinoma and hepatitis B virus infection.

The genes are TRBV30 and TRBJ2-7; D is perhaps TRBD2 (6 bases). Looked up from germline, CDR1 is GTSNPN and CDR2 is SVGIG (reference sequence). With 7 bases removed from V and 4 bases from J, the gap between germline ends came to 23 bases. The CDR3 is 15 amino acids. CDR3 bases: TGTGCCTATACTAACCGGGACGGGAGTATTTACGAGCAGTACTTC. Protein sequence: CAYTNRDGSIYEQYF.

Points on this clonotype: This may come from a read error, since a much larger clone is one base off. The chain joins TRBV4-1 to TRBJ2-1; 7 bases are a match to TRBD2. CDR1 MGHRA and CDR2 YSYEKL come from the germline V gene. This CDR3 comprises 15 residues. The CDR3 DNA reads TGCGCCAGCAACCAAGGGGCTAGCGGAGCTAGATGGCAGTTCTTC. Translation gives CASNQGASGARWQFF.

The chain uses TRBV10-3 and TRBJ1-5; no clear D gene. Trimming took off 0 bases at V and 4 bases at J, with 4 bases between the two ends. Germline values: CDR1 ENHRY, CDR2 SYGVKD. The CDR3 covers 13 residues. DNA of the CDR3: TGTGCCATCAGTGAGTCCCTAAATCAGCCCCAGCATTTT. Its protein product is CAISESLNQPQHF.

In the case of this clonotype: Compared with germline, one end of the junction differs, possibly owing to a read error. The chain couples TRBV6-5 to TRBJ1-3; tentative D call: TRBD1 (5 bases). CDR3 length equals 13 residues. Germline loops: CDR1 MNHEY, CDR2 SVGAGI. The CDR3 is CVSREPGGNTIYF. In nucleotides, the CDR3 is TGTGTCAGCAGGGAACCTGGGGGAAACACCATATATTTT.

The chain combines TRBV30 with TRBJ1-1; D possibly corresponds to TRBD1 (5 bases). The V end lost 1 base, the J end lost 4 bases, and 16 bases lay between the germline ends. CDR1 GTSNPN and CDR2 SVGIG come from the germline V gene (reference sequence). The CDR3 length is 15 residues. The CDR3 DNA reads TGTGCCTGGAGTGGATTCCCCGGGGGACGCACTGAAGCTTTCTTT. Translating gives CAWSGFPGGRTEAFF.

This clonotype was seen more than once but under ten times. V and J are TRBV5-4 and TRBJ1-2; no clear D. This CDR3 is built from 13 residues. V gave up 0 bases and J gave up 8 bases, with 11 bases separating them. Per germline, CDR1 SGHNT and CDR2 YYREEE (reference sequence). The CDR3 nucleotides are TGTGCCAGCAGCTTGGCGACGGAGAGAGGCTACACCTTC. Protein product: CASSLATERGYTF.

As to this clonotype: This may come from a read error, since a much larger clone is one base off. The J gene is TRBJ1-4, the V gene TRBV7-9; perhaps TRBD1 as D (5 bases). Germline CDR1 SEHNR, CDR2 FQNEAQ (reference sequence). V gave up 1 base and J gave up 8 bases, with 14 bases separating them. The CDR3 is 15 amino acids. The CDR3 spells CASSLGDSQSEKLFF. In DNA, the CDR3 is TGTGCCAGCAGCTTAGGGGACTCTCAATCAGAAAAACTGTTTTTT. The full variable domain, rest sourced from reference TRBV7-9 and TRBJ1-4, is DTGVSQNPRHKITKRGQNVTFRCDPISEHNRLYWYRQTLGQGPEFLTYFQNEAQLEKSRLLSDRFSAERPKGSFSTLEIQRTEQGDSAMYLCASSLGDSQSEKLFFGSGTQLSVL.

This clonotype was observed a handful of times. The rearrangement joins TRBV28 to TRBJ2-4, with D possibly being TRBD2 (6 bases). There are 13 residues in the CDR3. Germline V gives CDR1 MDHEN, CDR2 SYDVKM. Trimming pared 5 bases from V and 5 bases from J, leaving 10 bases between. CDR3 amino acids: CASSLWRENIQYF. CDR3 DNA: TGTGCCAGCAGTCTGTGGAGGGAAAACATTCAGTACTTC.

Details on this clonotype: The junction departs from germline at one end; a sequencing error may be responsible. V gene TRBV12-3 or TRBV12-4 combines with J gene TRBJ2-7; D is unresolved. There are 14 residues in the CDR3. The CDR3 region has the DNA TGTACCAGCAGTTTAGATCGTCCCTCCTACGAGCAGTACTTC. Its protein is CTSSLDRPSYEQYF.

The V and J genes are TRBV6-2 or TRBV6-3 and TRBJ1-2; D unclear. CDR1 is MNHEY, CDR2 SVGEGT, per germline. The CDR3 is 15 amino acids. Trimming took off 4 bases at V and 10 bases at J, with 22 bases between the two ends. CDR3 sequence reads: CASSLSERGLDDYTF. The CDR3 DNA reads as TGTGCCAGCAGTTTAAGTGAGCGTGGATTAGATGACTACACCTTC.

About this clonotype itself: This may stem from a read error, because a much larger clone lies one nucleotide away. The chain is built from TRBV4-2 and TRBJ2-7; no clear D gene. The V end lost 5 bases, the J end lost 0 bases, and 14 bases lay between the germline ends. The CDR3 runs 15 residues. Germline V lookup: CDR1 LGHNA, CDR2 YNFKEQ. As DNA, the CDR3 is TGTGCCAGCAGCTCCCTTTCTGGCGACTCCTACGAGCAGTACTTC. Protein sequence: CASSSLSGDSYEQYF.

This clonotype was seen only a few times. The chain joins TRBV13 to TRBJ2-2; weak D call: TRBD1 (8 bases). The CDR3 is 16 residues long. Germline V gives CDR1 PRHDT, CDR2 FYEKMQ (reference sequence). Between the trimmed V and J ends, which lost 5 bases and 1 base, there was a span of 14 bases. CDR3 coding DNA: TGTGCCAGCAGCACGACAGGGGAGGGGAACACCGGGGAGCTGTTTTTT. It encodes CASSTTGEGNTGELFF.

This chain connects TRBV30 to TRBJ2-7; D tentatively reads TRBD1 or TRBD2 (5 bases each). The CDR3 has 13 amino acids. The V and J ends lost 6 bases and 2 bases respectively, with 14 bases between them. Germline CDR1 and CDR2: GTSNPN and SVGIG (reference sequence). The CDR3 DNA reads TGTGCCTGCAGCGAGACGGGACCCTACGAGCAGTACTTC. Protein product: CACSETGPYEQYF.

This chain uses TRBV6-5 with TRBJ1-2, with D perhaps TRBD1 (6 bases). The ends were cut back, 5 bases at V and 6 bases at J, with 13 bases in the middle. This CDR3 contains 13 residues. Germline V gene data show CDR1 as MNHEY and CDR2 as SVGAGI. DNA for the CDR3: TGTGCCAGCAGTAGGGTAGGGGGAAATGGCTACACCTTC. Residues: CASSRVGGNGYTF.

This sequence joins TRBV7-9 and TRBJ1-4; D call uncertain. CDR1 SEHNR and CDR2 FQNEAQ come from the germline V gene (reference sequence). The V end lost 5 bases, the J end lost 11 bases, and 9 bases lay between the germline ends. This CDR3 has 11 amino acids. The CDR3 DNA is TGTGCCAGCAGCCTAGTTGACAAACTGTTTTTT. Translation: CASSLVDKLFF.

As concerns this clonotype: The junction shows a germline mismatch at one end, possibly a read error. The chain joins TRBV9 to TRBJ1-1; 9 nucleotides match TRBD1. This CDR3 comprises 15 residues. Per germline, CDR1 SGDLS and CDR2 YYNGEE. The CDR3 sequence is CASSRQGVGDTETFF. The CDR3 nucleotides read TGTGCCAGCAGCCGACAGGGGGTAGGAGACACTGAAACTTTCTTT.

Turning to this clonotype: The junction does not match germline at one end; this may be a read error. CDR3 nucleotide sequence: TGTGGCAGCAGAGTACCAGGGGGTCGAGGCCAGCCCCAGCATTTT. Protein: CGSRVPGGRGQPQHF. This rearrangement joins TRBV6-1 to TRBJ1-5; 7 bases map to TRBD1. From germline, CDR1 is MNHNS and CDR2 SASEGT. This CDR3 is 15 amino acids long.

About this clonotype itself: With a much larger clone just one base away, this may be a read error. The rearrangement uses TRBV29-1 and TRBJ2-3, with TRBD1 matching 8 bases. CDR1 and CDR2 (germline): SQVTM, ANQGSEA. This CDR3 comprises 16 residues. J gave up 4 bases and V 2 bases, and 11 bases lay outside the gene matches. CDR3 coding DNA: TGCAGCGTTGAATACCCGCGACAGGGGAACCCAGATACGCAGTATTTT. It yields the protein CSVEYPRQGNPDTQYF.

This clonotype was seen repeatedly, ten times or more. This chain joins TRBV12-3 or TRBV12-4 and TRBJ2-7, with D unresolved. The CDR3 is 14 residues long. V was cut by 3 bases and J by 0 bases, with 9 bases left in between. The CDR3 sequence is CASSLRLTSYEQYF. The CDR3 nucleotides read TGTGCCAGCAGTTTGAGGCTGACCTCCTACGAGCAGTACTTC.

The chain recombines TRBV5-5 with TRBJ2-3, with D perhaps TRBD1 (5 bases). Germline CDR1 and CDR2: SGHKS and YYEKEE (reference sequence). The CDR3 sequence is 14 residues long. Trimming removed 4 bases from V and 10 bases from J, with 19 bases in between. The CDR3, as DNA: TGTGCCAGCAGCGTGTTCAGGGTGCAGGATTCGCAGTATTTT. As protein: CASSVFRVQDSQYF.

With regard to this clonotype: This may be a read error, as it is one base from a much larger clone. This chain connects TRBV6-5 to TRBJ2-5; D is unresolved. Deletions cut 4 bases from V and 0 bases from J, with 12 bases between. Germline values: CDR1 MNHEY, CDR2 SVGAGI. The CDR3 consists of 15 residues. CDR3 in amino acids: CASSSIYNHQETQYF. The CDR3 nucleotides read TGTGCCAGCAGTTCGATCTATAATCACCAAGAGACCCAGTACTTC.

On this clonotype itself: This may stem from a read error, because a much larger clone lies one nucleotide away. This chain connects TRBV6-1 to TRBJ2-5; a possible D gene is TRBD1 (6 bases). This CDR3 is built from 13 residues. Germline-derived CDR1 and CDR2 are MNHNS and SASEGT. CDR3 loop: CAGSYRVAETQYF. CDR3 DNA sequence: TGTGCCGGCAGCTACAGGGTTGCGGAGACCCAGTACTTC.

About this clonotype: Given a much more abundant clone one base away, this may be a read error. J is TRBJ2-7 and V is TRBV4-2; tentatively, D is TRBD2 (6 bases). Germline lookup yields CDR1 LGHNA and CDR2 YNFKEQ. CDR3 length: 15 residues. The V end was cut by 7 bases, the J end by 0 bases, with 16 bases between. The CDR3: CASNLGTSSSYEQYF. The CDR3 DNA reads as TGTGCCAGCAACCTAGGGACTTCTAGCTCCTACGAGCAGTACTTC.

The V call is TRBV7-9, the J call TRBJ2-7, with 8 bases lining up with TRBD1. J was trimmed by 6 bases and V by 4 bases; bases with no gene match: 8. In germline, CDR1 is SEHNR, CDR2 FQNEAQ (reference sequence). This CDR3 has 14 residues. The CDR3 DNA is TGTGCCAGCAGCTGGGACAGGAGAGGGACCGAGCAGTACTTC. This encodes CASSWDRRGTEQYF.

In regard to this clonotype: Given a much more abundant clone one base away, this may be a read error. V usage is TRBV29-1 and J usage is TRBJ2-2; D is uncertain. The CDR3 contains 13 residues. The V end was cut by 2 bases, the J end by 5 bases, with 9 bases between. CDR1 SQVTM and CDR2 ANQGSEA come from the germline V gene. The CDR3 here is CSVELVTTGELFF. Written as DNA, the CDR3 is TGCAGCGTTGAATTGGTGACAACCGGGGAGCTGTTTTTT.

This clonotype was seen ten or more times. The V gene is TRBV29-1, the J gene TRBJ2-1; 9 nucleotides agree with TRBD2. V trimming: 5 bases; J trimming: 1 base; junction bases outside the gene matches: 3. CDR1 is SQVTM, CDR2 ANQGSEA, per germline. This CDR3 is 14 amino acids long. The CDR3 spells CSVRAGGSYNEQFF. The CDR3 DNA follows: TGCAGCGTTAGAGCGGGAGGATCCTACAATGAGCAGTTCTTC.

As concerns this clonotype: A single base separates this from a much larger clone, so it may be a read error. The J gene is TRBJ2-5, the V gene TRBV6-1; 9 bases match TRBD1. Germline loops: CDR1 MNHNS, CDR2 SASEGT. V lost 7 bases to trimming and J lost 7 bases; unmatched junction nucleotides: 10. CDR3 length: 14 amino acids. The CDR3: CASTVTGGLGTQYF. CDR3 sequence (DNA): TGTGCCAGCACCGTAACAGGGGGCCTAGGGACCCAGTACTTC.

This clonotype occurred a few times. The rearrangement joins TRBV29-1 to TRBJ1-2; 8 positions match TRBD1. The length of the CDR3 is 12 residues. Losses at the gene ends were 8 bases for V and 5 bases for J; bases not matched to a gene: 7. Germline V gene lookup returns CDR1 SQVTM and CDR2 ANQGSEA. Here the CDR3 reads CSMGTGLYGYTF. The CDR3 bases are TGCAGCATGGGGACAGGCCTGTATGGCTACACCTTC.

This clonotype was recorded at least ten times. The chain joins TRBV11-2 to TRBJ2-7; D is unresolved. CDR1 SGHAT and CDR2 FQNNGV come from the germline V gene. Trimming stripped 3 bases from V and 2 bases from J, with 5 bases between. CDR3 length: 12 amino acids. CDR3 in DNA: TGTGCCAGCAGCTTGAGTACCTACGAGCAGTACTTC. It codes for CASSLSTYEQYF. Looking up the rest from reference TRBV11-2 and TRBJ2-7 gives the full variable domain: EAGVAQSPRYKIIEKRQSVAFWCNPISGHATLYWYQQILGQGPKLLIQFQNNGVVDDSQLPKDRFSAERLKGVDSTLKIQPAKLEDSAVYLCASSLSTYEQYFGPGTRLTVT.

A word on this clonotype: Germline is not matched at one junction end, which may reflect a read error. This chain uses TRBV12-3 or TRBV12-4 with TRBJ2-3; the D gene could be TRBD1 or TRBD2 (6 bases each). There are 18 residues in the CDR3. DNA of the CDR3: TGTGCCAGCTGTTTAGCGCGTGGGACACCGAGCGGGACAGATACGCAGTATTTT. Translating it yields CASCLARGTPSGTDTQYF.

This clonotype was observed a few times. V gene TRBV5-4 combines with J gene TRBJ1-6; 9 nucleotides align to TRBD1. CDR3 length: 15 residues. The ends lost 4 bases at V and 9 bases at J; junction bases unmatched: 8. Germline V CDR1 and CDR2: SGHNT, YYREEE (reference sequence). The CDR3 DNA follows: TGTGCCAGCAGCCCTGGAGGGGACAGGGTTTCACCCCTCCACTTT. It encodes CASSPGGDRVSPLHF.

Of note for this clonotype: With a much larger clone just one base away, this may be a read error. This chain connects TRBV6-5 to TRBJ2-7; 9 positions agree with TRBD1. The CDR3 has 13 residues. Germline loops: CDR1 MNHEY, CDR2 SVGAGI. The CDR3: CVSRGTGTDEQYF. CDR3 in DNA: TGTGTCAGCAGGGGGACAGGGACCGACGAGCAGTACTTC.